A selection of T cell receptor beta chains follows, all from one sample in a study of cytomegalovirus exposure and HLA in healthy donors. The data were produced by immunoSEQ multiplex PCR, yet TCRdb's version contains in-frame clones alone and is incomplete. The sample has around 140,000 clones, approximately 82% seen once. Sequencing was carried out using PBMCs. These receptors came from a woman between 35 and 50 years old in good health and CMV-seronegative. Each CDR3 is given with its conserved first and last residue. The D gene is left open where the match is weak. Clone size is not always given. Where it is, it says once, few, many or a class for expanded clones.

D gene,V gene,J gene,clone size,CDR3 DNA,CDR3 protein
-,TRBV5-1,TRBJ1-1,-,TGCGCCAGCAGCTTGGCTTTAGGCCAGGCGTCCACTGAAGCTTTCTTT,CASSLALGQASTEAFF
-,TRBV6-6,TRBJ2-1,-,TGTGCCAGCAGTTACGGGCAGGGTTTCTACAATGAGCAGTTCTTC,CASSYGQGFYNEQFF
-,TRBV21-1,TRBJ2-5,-,TGTGCCAGCAGCCACACACCGTCAGGGACTAGCGGGACACCTAGATCACAAGAGACCCAGTACTTC,CASSHTPSGTSGTPRSQETQYF
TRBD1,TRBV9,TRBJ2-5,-,TGTGCCAGCAGCGTAGAACGAGGGGACAGGGAGGAGACCCAGTACTTC,CASSVERGDREETQYF
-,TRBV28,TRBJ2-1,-,TGTGCCAGCAGTACGGCGGGGTCTAACAATGAGCAGTTCTTC,CASSTAGSNNEQFF
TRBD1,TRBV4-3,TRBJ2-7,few,TGCGCCAGCAGCCTGGGACAGGGAACCTACGAGCAGTACTTC,CASSLGQGTYEQYF
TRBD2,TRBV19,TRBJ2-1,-,TGTGCCAGTAGCCCAGGCGGTAGCGGGAGGCGGAATGAGCAGTTCTTC,CASSPGGSGRRNEQFF
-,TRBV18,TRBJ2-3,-,TGTGCCAGCTCAGCAGGACAGACAGATACGCAGTATTTT,CASSAGQTDTQYF
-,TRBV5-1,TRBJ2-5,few,TGCGCCAGCAGCATTCGGGGGTCGGCCCAGTACTTC,CASSIRGSAQYF
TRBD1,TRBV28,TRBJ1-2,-,TGTGCCAGCAGTCTTACCGGGACAGCCTATGGCTACACCTTC,CASSLTGTAYGYTF
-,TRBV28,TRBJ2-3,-,TGTGCCAGCAGTAGCGGCGGGGCCACTACAGATACGCAGTATTTT,CASSSGGATTDTQYF
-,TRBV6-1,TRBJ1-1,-,TGTGCCAGCAGTGCTATAGGGGGAAGTCTCTCTACTGAAGCTTTCTTT,CASSAIGGSLSTEAFF
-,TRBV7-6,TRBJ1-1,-,TGTGCCAGCAGCTTAGCCCATAATGGAGGGAACACTGAAGCTTTCTTT,CASSLAHNGGNTEAFF
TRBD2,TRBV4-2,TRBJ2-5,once,TGTGCCAGCAGCCAAAGCGGGAGCCAAGAGACCCAGTACTTC,CASSQSGSQETQYF
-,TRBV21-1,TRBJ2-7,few,TGTGCCAGCAGCAAAAGCGTGTCCCCAGGGAAAGTCTACGAGCAGTACTTC,CASSKSVSPGKVYEQYF
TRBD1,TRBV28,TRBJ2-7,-,TGTGCCAGCAAATCCCCTGGCAGGGGGCGCGGGTCCTACGAGCAGTACTTC,CASKSPGRGRGSYEQYF
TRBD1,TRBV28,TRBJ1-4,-,TGTGCCAGCAGTCCTCCCACAGGGGCCCCGGGGGAAAAACTGTTTTTT,CASSPPTGAPGEKLFF
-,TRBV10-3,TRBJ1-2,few,TGTGCCATTGGGACTCCCCCTCGCGGTGGCTACACCTTC,CAIGTPPRGGYTF
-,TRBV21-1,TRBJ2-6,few,TGTGCCAGCAATGCGGGGGGATCTGGGGCCAACGTCCTGACTTTC,CASNAGGSGANVLTF
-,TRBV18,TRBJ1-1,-,TGTGCCAGCTCACTATCCCGGGGGAACACTGAAGCTTTCTTT,CASSLSRGNTEAFF
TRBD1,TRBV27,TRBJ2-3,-,TGTGCCAGCAGTCCCCCAGGGGGCCCAAAAACGGATACGCAGTATTTT,CASSPPGGPKTDTQYF
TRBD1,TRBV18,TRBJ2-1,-,TGTGCCAGCTCACCTCCGGGACAGGGGTTTGGTGAGCAGTTCTTC,CASSPPGQGFGEQFF
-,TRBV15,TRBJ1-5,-,TGTGCCACCAGCAGGTCGGGGGGCGGTGGCAATCAGCCCCAGCATTTT,CATSRSGGGGNQPQHF
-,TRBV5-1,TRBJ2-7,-,TGCGCCAGCAGCTTGTCACCGGGAGCCCCCTACGAGCAGTACTTC,CASSLSPGAPYEQYF
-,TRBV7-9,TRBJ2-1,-,TGTTCCAGCAGGCCCGGCGGGATCCGTGCCTATGAGCAGTTCTTC,CSSRPGGIRAYEQFF
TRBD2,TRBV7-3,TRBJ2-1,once,TGTGCCAGCAGCTCGGGACTAGCGGGGACTCTCTACAATGAGCAGTTCTTC,CASSSGLAGTLYNEQFF
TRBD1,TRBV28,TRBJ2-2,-,TGTGCCAGCAGTCTAAGGACAGGGGCGAACACCGGGGAGCTGTTTTTT,CASSLRTGANTGELFF
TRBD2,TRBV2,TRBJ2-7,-,TGTGCCAGCAGTTTGAGCCTAGCGGCCCTCTACGAGCAGTACTTC,CASSLSLAALYEQYF
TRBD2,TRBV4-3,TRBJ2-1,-,TGCGCCAGCAGCCCCCAAATGGCGGGAGGGGGCAATGAGCAGTTCTTC,CASSPQMAGGGNEQFF
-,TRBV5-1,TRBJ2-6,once,TGCGCCAGCAGCCCCGACAGAACTGGGGCCAACGTCCTGACTTTC,CASSPDRTGANVLTF
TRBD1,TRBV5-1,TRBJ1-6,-,TGCGCCAGCAGCGCCGAACCCGGGACAGCTGTTTCACCCCTCCACTTT,CASSAEPGTAVSPLHF
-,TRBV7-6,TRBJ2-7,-,TGTGCCAGCAGTCAACAGGCATACTACGAGCAGTACTTC,CASSQQAYYEQYF
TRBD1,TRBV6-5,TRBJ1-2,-,TGTGCCAGCAGTTACGGCCTGACAGGGGATGGCTACACCTTC,CASSYGLTGDGYTF
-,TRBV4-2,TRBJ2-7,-,TGTGCCAGCAGCCAAGAGACTCAAATTCTCCACGGGATCTACGAGCAGTACTTC,CASSQETQILHGIYEQYF
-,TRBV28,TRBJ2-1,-,TGTGCCAGCAGTTCAGCTTCAGGGGATAGCTCCTACAATGAGCAGTTCTTC,CASSSASGDSSYNEQFF
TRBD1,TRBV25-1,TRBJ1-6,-,TGTGCCAGCAGTCAAGAAGACAGGGATGATTCACCCCTCCACTTT,CASSQEDRDDSPLHF